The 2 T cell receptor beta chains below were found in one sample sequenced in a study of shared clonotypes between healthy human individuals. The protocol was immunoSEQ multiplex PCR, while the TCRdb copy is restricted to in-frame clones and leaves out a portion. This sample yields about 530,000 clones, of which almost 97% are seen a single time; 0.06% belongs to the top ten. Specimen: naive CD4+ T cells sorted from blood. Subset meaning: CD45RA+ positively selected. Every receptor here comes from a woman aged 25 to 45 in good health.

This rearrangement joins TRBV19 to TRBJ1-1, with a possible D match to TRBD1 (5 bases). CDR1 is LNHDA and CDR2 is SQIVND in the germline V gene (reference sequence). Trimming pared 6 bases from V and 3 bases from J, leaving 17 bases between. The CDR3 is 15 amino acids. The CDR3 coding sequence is TGTGCCAGTAGACGGGACGGCACGGGAGACACTGAAGCTTTCTTT. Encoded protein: CASRRDGTGDTEAFF. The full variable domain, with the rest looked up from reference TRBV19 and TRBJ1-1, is DGGITQSPKYLFRKEGQNVTLSCEQNLNHDAMYWYRQDPGQGLRLIYYSQIVNDFQKGDIAEGYSVSREKKESFPLTVTSAQKNPTAFYLCASRRDGTGDTEAFFGQGTRLTVV.

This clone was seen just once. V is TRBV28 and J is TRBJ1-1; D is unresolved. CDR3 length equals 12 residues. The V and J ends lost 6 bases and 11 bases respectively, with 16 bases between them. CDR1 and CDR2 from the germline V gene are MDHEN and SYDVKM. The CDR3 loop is CASRDYMLRAFF. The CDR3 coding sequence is TGTGCCAGCAGGGACTACATGCTACGCGCTTTCTTT.